The 19 T cell receptor beta chains below were found in one sample sequenced in a study of blood T cell repertoires in COVID-19. The repertoire was sequenced with immunoSEQ multiplex PCR; TCRdb's copy has only in-frame clones and lacks some. This sample has 95,000 to 150,000 clones, with around 80% found just once. Sequencing input: peripheral blood. The receptors shown here come from a man in his sixties with active or convalescent COVID-19.

The V gene is TRBV29-1, the J gene TRBJ1-3, with 8 positions matching TRBD1. The CDR3 extends over 13 amino acids. V trimming: 7 bases; J trimming: 3 bases; junction bases outside the gene matches: 5. In germline, CDR1 is SQVTM, CDR2 ANQGSEA. The CDR3 sequence is CSGTGGSGNTIYF. Written as DNA, the CDR3 is TGCAGCGGAACAGGGGGAAGTGGAAACACCATATATTTT.

The chain carries TRBV29-1 and TRBJ1-2, with D unclear. Germline loops: CDR1 SQVTM, CDR2 ANQGSEA. The CDR3 has 11 residues. The germline V and J ends were trimmed by 7 bases and 8 bases, with 14 bases remaining between them. CDR3 bases: TGCAGCGCCCTCTCCGGGGTCGGCTACACCTTC. Translated: CSALSGVGYTF.

The chain uses TRBV7-9 and TRBJ1-1, with 7 bases aligning to TRBD1. The CDR3 runs 13 residues. J lost 5 bases, V lost 9 bases, and 9 bases had no gene match. The germline gives CDR1 SEHNR, CDR2 FQNEAQ (reference sequence). CDR3 sequence reads: CASVTTGFTEAFF. The CDR3 region has the DNA TGTGCCAGTGTCACGACAGGGTTTACTGAAGCTTTCTTT.

The chain couples TRBV30 to TRBJ1-1, with 9 positions matching TRBD1. This CDR3 is built from 13 residues. Germline values: CDR1 GTSNPN, CDR2 SVGIG (reference sequence). The V and J ends lost 3 bases and 1 base, in that order; junction bases with no gene match: 0. CDR3 bases: TGTGCCTGGAGGACAGGGGGGAACACTGAAGCTTTCTTT. This gives the protein CAWRTGGNTEAFF.

The chain is built from TRBV19 and TRBJ2-7; D remains unclear. Germline CDR1 is LNHDA and CDR2 is SQIVND (reference sequence). The V end lost 0 bases, the J end lost 0 bases, and 12 bases lay between the germline ends. The CDR3 contains 16 residues. CDR3 DNA sequence: TGTGCCAGTAGTATAGATCTCTCCGCAGGCTCCTACGAGCAGTACTTC. It is translated as CASSIDLSAGSYEQYF.

Here the CDR3 reads CASSSTGKANEKLFF. The CDR3 DNA reads TGTGCCAGCAGCTCGACAGGGAAGGCTAATGAAAAACTGTTTTTT. The J gene is TRBJ1-4, the V gene TRBV7-8; TRBD1 aligns across 7 bases. Germline loops: CDR1 SGHVS, CDR2 FQNEAQ. Germline trimming cut 4 bases from V and 3 bases from J; bases unmatched to any gene: 5. There are 15 residues in the CDR3.

The genes are TRBV19 and TRBJ2-1, with 12 positions matching TRBD2. The germline gives CDR1 LNHDA, CDR2 SQIVND (reference sequence). J lost 3 bases, V lost 5 bases, and 5 bases had no gene match. The CDR3 extends over 16 amino acids. CDR3 sequence (DNA): TGTGCCAGTAGTTCTGGGACTAGCGGGTTCTACAATGAGCAGTTCTTC. The encoded protein is CASSSGTSGFYNEQFF.

The V and J genes are TRBV3-1 (or the pseudogene TRBV3-2) and TRBJ2-7; 7 nucleotides agree with TRBD2. The germline gives CDR1 LGHDT, CDR2 YNNKEL (reference sequence). V was clipped by 6 bases and J by 6 bases; unmatched bases: 11. The CDR3 sequence is 14 residues long. CDR3 nucleotides: TGTGCCAGCAGACCAAGCGGGAACTATTTCGAGCAGTACTTC. Encoded protein: CASRPSGNYFEQYF.

This sequence joins TRBV7-2 and TRBJ2-7; TRBD2 matches at 10 bases. Germline CDR1 SGHTA, CDR2 FQGNSA. V lost 5 bases, J lost 2 bases, and 6 bases stayed unmatched. The CDR3 has 15 amino acids. The CDR3 loop is CASSGTAGGPYEQYF. The CDR3 DNA reads as TGTGCCAGCAGCGGTACAGCGGGAGGGCCCTACGAGCAGTACTTC.

CDR3 in amino acids: CATTGVLAGEEGEQFF. The CDR3 coding sequence is TGTGCCACCACCGGGGTACTAGCGGGAGAAGAGGGTGAGCAGTTCTTC. This sequence joins TRBV24-1 and TRBJ2-1; 11 positions agree with TRBD2. Germline V gene lookup returns CDR1 KGHDR and CDR2 SFDVKD. J lost 9 bases, V lost 8 bases, and 14 bases had no gene match. There are 16 residues in the CDR3.

The chain has TRBV19 and TRBJ2-2; 11 bases are a match to TRBD1. With 5 bases clipped from V and 6 bases from J, the junction kept 11 bases outside the gene matches. The CDR3 covers 17 residues. Germline values: CDR1 LNHDA, CDR2 SQIVND (reference sequence). Here the CDR3 DNA reads TGTGCCAGTAGTTTTTTATTTGGACAGGGGGCCTCCGGGGAGCTGTTTTTT. Translated: CASSFLFGQGASGELFF.

The chain recombines TRBV7-2 with TRBJ1-2, with 7 bases fitting TRBD1. Trimming took 6 bases from V and 4 from J; bases not matched to a gene: 8. CDR3 length: 14 amino acids. Germline V CDR1 and CDR2: SGHTA, FQGNSA. The CDR3 region is CASSTQGGPYGYTF. In DNA form, the CDR3 reads TGTGCCAGCAGTACTCAAGGGGGCCCCTATGGCTACACCTTC.

In nucleotides, the CDR3 is TGTGCCAGCAGTAGCGATGGGGGCGACTATGGCTACACCTTC. Its protein product is CASSSDGGDYGYTF. The chain links TRBV3-1 (or the pseudogene TRBV3-2) to TRBJ1-2, with TRBD1 as a possible D gene (6 bases). Deletions cut 6 bases from V and 3 bases from J, with 14 bases between. There are 14 residues in the CDR3. Per the germline V gene, CDR1 is LGHDT and CDR2 is YNNKEL (reference sequence).

This chain uses TRBV5-3 with TRBJ2-1; the D gene is possibly TRBD2 (5 bases). TRBV5-3 qualifies as an ORF whose function is uncertain. This CDR3 is 15 amino acids long. V lost 0 bases and J 5 bases, leaving 12 bases between the germline ends. In DNA form, the CDR3 reads TGTGCCAGAAGCTTGGCCGGGAACCTCCACAATGAGCAGTTCTTC. Its protein is CARSLAGNLHNEQFF.

V gene TRBV10-1 combines with J gene TRBJ2-5, with D maybe TRBD1 (5 bases). V was clipped by 4 bases and J by 7 bases, with 16 bases between them. CDR1 and CDR2 from the germline V gene are WNHNN and SYGVQD (reference sequence). The CDR3 is made up of 14 amino acids. The CDR3 protein is CASSVPWQGGTQYF. In DNA, the CDR3 is TGCGCCAGCAGTGTCCCCTGGCAGGGTGGGACCCAGTACTTC.

The DNA of the CDR3 is TGCGCCAGCAGCCCGGGAGTAATCACAGATACGCAGTATTTT. This gives the protein CASSPGVITDTQYF. The J gene is TRBJ2-3, the V gene TRBV5-1, with a tentative D call TRBD2 (6 bases). The CDR3 is made up of 14 amino acids. V gave up 4 bases and J gave up 2 bases, with 11 bases separating them. CDR1 SGHRS and CDR2 YFSETQ come from the germline V gene.

This rearrangement joins TRBV5-1 to TRBJ2-7, with TRBD1 as a possible D gene (5 bases). CDR3 length equals 14 residues. CDR1 and CDR2 (germline): SGHRS, YFSETQ. V lost 0 bases to trimming and J lost 3 bases, with 10 bases between them. The CDR3 is CASSLEGTGYEQYF. CDR3 sequence (DNA): TGCGCCAGCAGCTTGGAGGGTACAGGCTACGAGCAGTACTTC.

CDR3 sequence (DNA): TGTGCCAGCAGTTTACTGGGCAGGGGTGAAAAACTGTTTTTT. This encodes CASSLLGRGEKLFF. The chain employs TRBV28 and TRBJ1-4; tentatively, D is TRBD1 (6 bases). Per germline, CDR1 MDHEN and CDR2 SYDVKM. V was pared by 2 bases and J by 7 bases, with 11 bases between. The length of the CDR3 is 14 residues.

CDR3 protein: CAISGGQGDSGANVLTF. The CDR3 DNA follows: TGTGCCATCAGTGGGGGACAGGGGGACTCTGGGGCCAACGTCCTGACTTTC. J is TRBJ2-6 and V is TRBV10-3; 11 bases align to TRBD1. The germline gives CDR1 ENHRY, CDR2 SYGVKD. The trim removed 4 bases at V and 0 bases at J, leaving 2 bases unmatched. The CDR3 consists of 17 residues.